This TCR beta chain is from a study of blood T cell repertoires in COVID-19 (TCRdb year 2020). Regarding the study in general: The collaborator samples originated in the United States, Italy and Spain and spanned the acute and convalescent phases of COVID-19. The dataset comprised deeply sampled blood TCRbeta repertoires from subjects exposed to, actively infected with, or recovered from COVID-19. The repertoires were released in a freely available public database meant as a resource for research on the immune response to SARS-CoV-2. HLA class I and class II types, where available, came from metadata supplied by the sample provider rather than from assay-based typing. The prospective study material was composed of cDNA or gDNA derived from T cells, B-cell-depleted T cells, or PBMCs. A de-identified subject ID, COVID-19 status, age in years and sex were almost always included in the sample metadata. Samples came from the ongoing ImmuneRACE study (first 160 participants) plus 1,254 subjects from 6 global collaborators. Overall results and qualifications from the work: The amount of clinical and demographic metadata varied by source and participant and was provided uncurated.

The immunoSEQ Assay, a bias-controlled multiplex PCR, was used to amplify TCRbeta CDR3 regions from genomic DNA. The published analysis was carried out like this. The number of nucleated cells in each sample was estimated from the amplification of reference gene primers within the assay. Sequence reads were collapsed and filtered to measure the absolute abundance of every unique TCRbeta CDR3 rearrangement. For each sample, productive Simpson clonality was calculated as the square root of Simpson's diversity index across productive rearrangements. Held by TCRdb, this immuneACCESS table contains in-frame sequences only and omits some clones. Under half of the omission traces to an unresolved V gene where checked; the cause of the rest is unknown. The V and J calls and clone size were taken over from that table, and D and trimming were inferred from the DNA. The sample records 150,000 to 200,000 clones, approximately 80% of which are singletons. About a fifth of the sample comes from the top ten.

V is pared back by 2 bases and J by 0 bases, with 6 bases lying between the germline termini. Counted from cysteine to phenylalanine, this CDR3 has 13 amino acids. Only the CDR3 region is kept as DNA, spanning 39 bases read in frame from base 1. From the germline V gene (reference sequence), CDR1 is SGHNT and CDR2 is YYREEE. This clone is a singleton in its sample. The antigen it binds to is not known. Nothing much larger sits one base from this clone, and base qualities are not available. Other DNA sequences in the same sample also yield this CDR3. Each collaborating institution followed its own protocols to collect whole blood in K2EDTA tubes. For TCRbeta analysis, collaborators shipped samples in one of three forms: frozen whole blood, isolated PBMCs, or DNA extracted from either of those sample types.

This receptor was obtained from a woman at least 80 years old with acute or convalescent COVID-19. Sequencing used peripheral blood. This receptor chain uses TRBV5-4 and TRBJ2-7; TRBD2 is a weak D gene call, 6 bases matching. The nucleotides read TGTGCCAGCAGCTTCGGGGGCTCCTACGAGCAGTACTTC. This translates into CASSFGGSYEQYF.